The next 15 T cell receptor beta chains were all read from a single sample in a study of blood T cells in healthy people across ages. A J-beta primer mix and a sample-barcoded 5' primer were used in a second PCR of roughly 6 to 11 cycles. TCRdb processed the 5' RACE reads anew with MiXCR; each CDR3 protein has one entry. The table records 780,000 or so distinct CDR3 sequences, roughly 50% of them present only once. Sequencing input: blood. All receptors derive from a man aged 35 to 55 in good health.

This sequence joins TRBV12-3 or TRBV12-4 and TRBJ2-1, with no clear D. The CDR3 has 14 residues. V was cut by 4 bases and J by 7 bases, with 14 bases left in between. This CDR3 is CASSYRLESNEQFF. DNA of the CDR3: TGTGCCAGCAGTTATCGGCTAGAAAGTAATGAGCAGTTCTTC.

Points on this clonotype: Relative to the germline gene, one junction end is altered; a read error may explain this. The gene calls are TRBV4-3 and TRBJ2-4; D unclear. There are 14 residues in the CDR3. In germline, CDR1 is LGHNA, CDR2 YSLEER. The CDR3 DNA reads as TGTGCCAGCAGCCAAGCAGTAGCCAAAAACATTCAGTACTTC. Encoded protein: CASSQAVAKNIQYF.

V is TRBV6-6 and J is TRBJ2-5, with TRBD1 identical over 7 bases. J was trimmed by 11 bases and V by 5 bases; bases with no gene match: 23. The germline CDR1 and CDR2 sequences are MNHNY and SVGAGI (reference sequence). This CDR3 contains 17 residues. DNA of the CDR3: TGTGCCAGCAGTCACGTACAGGGGCCCCTCGGAGTCAGAGAGCAGTACTTC. It is translated as CASSHVQGPLGVREQYF.

The chain carries TRBV5-1 and TRBJ2-7; 7 nucleotides agree with TRBD1. Trimming cost V 3 bases and J 2 bases; bases outside gene matches: 5. Germline loops: CDR1 SGHRS, CDR2 YFSETQ. This CDR3 has 14 amino acids. The CDR3 reads CASSSRGQAYEQYF. CDR3 in DNA: TGCGCCAGCAGCTCCCGAGGACAGGCCTACGAGCAGTACTTC.

About this clonotype: One end of the junction fails to match germline, which may point to a read error. V gene TRBV5-1 combines with J gene TRBJ2-3; 13 bases are a match to TRBD2. The CDR3 has 15 residues. Germline V gene lookup returns CDR1 SGHRS and CDR2 YFSETQ. The CDR3: CASSPGTSGADTQYF. The CDR3 nucleotides read TGTGCCAGCAGCCCTGGGACTAGCGGGGCGGATACGCAGTATTTT.

V usage is TRBV20-1 and J usage is TRBJ2-1, with 14 bases identical to TRBD2. CDR3 length: 16 amino acids. The V gene's germline CDR1 is DFQATT and CDR2 SNEGSKA (reference sequence). The trim removed 1 base at V and 10 bases at J, leaving 9 bases unmatched. CDR3 nucleotides: TGCAGTGCTAGAGCCACGGGACTAGCGGGAGTCAGCGAGCAGTTCTTC. Its translation: CSARATGLAGVSEQFF.

In its sample, this clonotype was seen a few times. The rearrangement uses TRBV9 and TRBJ2-3; 7 nucleotides match TRBD2. Germline values: CDR1 SGDLS, CDR2 YYNGEE. This CDR3 spans 18 amino acids. V shed 3 bases and J 5 bases; nucleotides not matched to a gene: 18. CDR3 sequence (DNA): TGTGCCAGCAGCGCGGCTACCCTCGTGCGGGAGTTTCAAGATACGCAGTATTTT. Residues: CASSAATLVREFQDTQYF.

This clonotype showed up just a few times. The genes are TRBV20-1 and TRBJ2-1; 10 bases map to TRBD2. This CDR3 spans 14 amino acids. CDR1 is DFQATT, CDR2 SNEGSKA, per germline (reference sequence). The V gene end was trimmed by 3 bases and the J gene end by 13 bases; junction bases not matched to a gene: 12. The chain's CDR3 is CSASPAGGPREQFF. The CDR3 DNA follows: TGCAGTGCTAGTCCAGCGGGAGGGCCACGGGAACAGTTCTTC.

The gene calls are TRBV6-5 and TRBJ2-4; 7 bases are a match to TRBD1. Germline CDR1 reads MNHEY; CDR2 reads SVGAGI. The V and J ends lost 0 bases and 3 bases, in that order; junction bases with no gene match: 2. The CDR3 sequence is 15 residues long. This CDR3 reads CASSYSRDSKNIQYF. As DNA, the CDR3 is TGTGCCAGCAGTTACTCGAGGGACAGCAAAAACATTCAGTACTTC.

The rearrangement joins TRBV7-3 to TRBJ1-1; TRBD1 might be the D (6 bases). The V gene lost 5 bases and the J gene lost 4 bases, with 23 bases spanning the gap. From germline, CDR1 is SGHTA and CDR2 FQGTGA. The CDR3 length is 17 residues. CDR3 sequence: CASSHPPNGGHVTEAFF. The CDR3 DNA reads TGTGCCAGCAGCCACCCACCGAATGGGGGGCACGTCACTGAAGCTTTCTTT.

This clonotype was observed once. The chain uses TRBV18 and TRBJ2-5, with 8 bases that match TRBD1. V lost 0 bases to trimming and J lost 7 bases; unmatched junction nucleotides: 10. Germline V gene data show CDR1 as KGHSH and CDR2 as LQKENI. This CDR3 is built from 16 residues. The CDR3: CASSPPSGGPRGTQYF. CDR3 nucleotides: TGTGCCAGCTCACCACCCTCAGGGGGCCCAAGAGGGACCCAGTACTTC.

The chain joins TRBV18 to TRBJ2-1; D not certain. Germline V gene sequence: CDR1 KGHSH, CDR2 LQKENI. This CDR3 is built from 15 residues. V was shortened by 1 base and J by 4 bases, with 11 bases between the two germline ends. CDR3 nucleotide sequence: TGTGCCAGCTCACCACGCAAATCCGGATACAATGAGCAGTTCTTC. It is translated as CASSPRKSGYNEQFF.

This clonotype was seen more than once but under ten times. The chain links TRBV20-1 to TRBJ2-1, with unresolved D. Germline V lookup: CDR1 DFQATT, CDR2 SNEGSKA (reference sequence). This CDR3 spans 16 amino acids. With 6 bases removed from V and 10 bases from J, the gap between germline ends came to 28 bases. The CDR3 DNA sequence: TGCAGTGCGATACCCTTTAGAGCGTCCCTCTCAACGGAGCAGTTCTTC. Translating it yields CSAIPFRASLSTEQFF.

The chain carries TRBV30 and TRBJ1-1, with a weak D call TRBD1 (5 bases). CDR3 length: 12 amino acids. V was clipped by 7 bases and J by 5 bases, with 14 bases between them. Germline V gene lookup returns CDR1 GTSNPN and CDR2 SVGIG (reference sequence). The CDR3 nucleotides read TGTGCCTCCCGGACGGGGGAGACTGAAGCTTTCTTT. Amino acid sequence: CASRTGETEAFF. Full variable domain (missing parts from reference TRBV30 and TRBJ1-1): SQTIHQWPATLVQPVGSPLSLECTVEGTSNPNLYWYRQAAGRGLQLLFYSVGIGQISSEVPQNLSASRPQDRQFILSSKKLLLSDSGFYLCASRTGETEAFFGQGTRLTVV.

The J gene is TRBJ2-7, the V gene TRBV5-1; TRBD1 might be the D (5 bases). This CDR3 region has 14 residues. Trimming shortened V by 4 bases and J by 3 bases, and 14 bases separated the two germline ends. Per germline, CDR1 SGHRS and CDR2 YFSETQ. The CDR3, as DNA: TGCGCCAGCAGCGTAACAACAGGTAGCTACGAGCAGTACTTC. This gives the protein CASSVTTGSYEQYF.